What follows are 27 T cell receptor beta chains derived from one specimen sequenced in a study of T cells after yellow fever vaccination. Via MiXCR, TCRdb re-called the 5' RACE reads, giving one row per CDR3 protein. Of about 320,000 distinct CDR3 sequences listed, about 10% are singletons. Source: CD4+ T cells sorted from PBMCs, taken 45 days after the yellow fever booster vaccination. The receptor set was obtained from a man younger than 35 who received the YFV17D yellow fever vaccine.

The genes are TRBV11-3 and TRBJ2-2; D is perhaps TRBD2 (5 bases). Germline assignment: CDR1 SGHNT and CDR2 YENEEA. This CDR3 has 14 amino acids. The V end lost 5 bases, the J end lost 4 bases, and 11 bases lay between the germline ends. The CDR3 loop is CASSPGSFTGELFF. The DNA for the CDR3 is TGTGCCAGCAGCCCGGGGAGCTTCACCGGGGAGCTGTTTTTT.

V gene TRBV6-2 or TRBV6-3 combines with J gene TRBJ1-4, with D possibly being TRBD1 (6 bases). Germline-derived CDR1 and CDR2 are MNHEY and SVGEGT. Trimming cost V 0 bases and J 8 bases, with 10 bases left between them. The CDR3 has 14 amino acids. CDR3 nucleotides: TGTGCCAGCAGTTACTCCGGGGGCCGGGAAAAACTGTTTTTT. Its translation is CASSYSGGREKLFF.

Comment on this clonotype: One end of the junction varies from germline; a read error may be responsible. The chain employs TRBV7-9 and TRBJ2-2, with no clear D. The CDR3 is 13 residues long. CDR1 is SEHNR, CDR2 FQNEAQ, per germline (reference sequence). The CDR3 here is CDSSADYTGELFF. CDR3 sequence (DNA): TGTGACAGCAGCGCAGATTACACCGGGGAGCTGTTTTTT.

The chain recombines TRBV19 with TRBJ1-1, with D perhaps matching TRBD1 (6 bases). The CDR3 is 13 amino acids. Germline CDR1 is LNHDA and CDR2 is SQIVND (reference sequence). Trimming took 6 bases from V and 4 from J, leaving 12 bases between them. CDR3 DNA sequence: TGTGCCAGTAGACAGGGAGGGACCACTGAAGCTTTCTTT. As protein: CASRQGGTTEAFF.

The chain is built from TRBV20-1 and TRBJ1-2, with D possibly TRBD1 on 5 matching bases. From germline, CDR1 is DFQATT and CDR2 SNEGSKA (reference sequence). The CDR3 has 11 amino acids. CDR3 in amino acids: CGGGLYDGYTF. The CDR3, as DNA: TGCGGCGGGGGGTTGTATGATGGCTACACCTTC.

This clonotype was counted many times. V is TRBV12-3 or TRBV12-4 and J is TRBJ1-2; 7 positions agree with TRBD1. The CDR3 is made up of 15 amino acids. Trimming at V came to 2 bases and at J to 5 bases, leaving 8 bases not matched to a gene. The CDR3: CASSLTTGTAYGYTF. In DNA, the CDR3 is TGTGCCAGCAGTTTAACCACCGGGACAGCTTATGGCTACACCTTC.

CDR3 in amino acids: CASSNEDTQYF. The CDR3 nucleotides are TGTGCCAGCAGTAATGAAGATACGCAGTATTTT. This rearrangement joins TRBV6-5 to TRBJ2-3, with D unresolved. Trimming pared 5 bases from V and 5 bases from J, leaving 5 bases between. Looked up from germline, CDR1 is MNHEY and CDR2 is SVGAGI. This CDR3 has 11 amino acids.

The CDR3 DNA reads TGTGCCAGCAGCTCTGGACAGGGGCGAGGCTACACCTTC. As protein: CASSSGQGRGYTF. V usage is TRBV7-2 and J usage is TRBJ1-2; TRBD1 matches 9 bases. The trim removed 4 bases at V and 8 bases at J, leaving 5 bases unmatched. Germline assignment: CDR1 SGHTA and CDR2 FQGNSA. CDR3 length: 13 residues.

The chain joins TRBV18 to TRBJ1-5; 8 nucleotides agree with TRBD1. This CDR3 has 15 amino acids. Germline V lookup: CDR1 KGHSH, CDR2 LQKENI. Trimming cost V 4 bases and J 3 bases; bases outside gene matches: 5. This CDR3 reads CASSLGQVDNQPQHF. In DNA, the CDR3 is TGTGCCAGCTCACTGGGACAGGTGGACAATCAGCCCCAGCATTTT.

The chain is built from TRBV6-2 or TRBV6-3 and TRBJ2-1, with TRBD2 matching 12 bases. This CDR3 spans 16 amino acids. V trimming: 3 bases; J trimming: 7 bases; junction bases outside the gene matches: 7. Germline CDR1 and CDR2: MNHEY and SVGEGT. CDR3 DNA sequence: TGTGCCAGCAGTTATCGGCTAGCGGGGGGGAGGAATGAGCAGTTCTTC. Translating gives CASSYRLAGGRNEQFF.

The chain links TRBV6-2 or TRBV6-3 to TRBJ1-2; 8 positions agree with TRBD1. This CDR3 is built from 12 residues. The J segment lost 4 bases and the V segment lost 8 bases, leaving 3 bases of the junction unmatched. Germline lookup yields CDR1 MNHEY and CDR2 SVGEGT. CDR3 DNA sequence: TGTGCCAGCGACGACAGGGGCTATGGCTACACCTTC. Its protein product is CASDDRGYGYTF.

This clonotype has at least ten counts. CDR3 in amino acids: CASRRTGAYGYTF. CDR3 bases: TGCGCCAGCCGACGGACAGGGGCCTATGGCTACACCTTC. This rearrangement joins TRBV4-1 to TRBJ1-2; 9 bases match TRBD1. From germline, CDR1 is MGHRA and CDR2 YSYEKL. V dropped 8 bases and J dropped 4; count of bases not matched to a gene: 5. The CDR3 sequence is 13 residues long.

This clonotype occurred many times. The chain links TRBV4-2 to TRBJ2-3; 7 bases align to TRBD1. Per germline, CDR1 LGHNA and CDR2 YNFKEQ. V gave up 5 bases and J gave up 4 bases; unmatched junction bases: 15. This CDR3 comprises 17 residues. CDR3 DNA sequence: TGTGCCAGCAGCTACACTAGGGACAGCAAAGCGGCAGATACGCAGTATTTT. This encodes CASSYTRDSKAADTQYF.

This clonotype was counted many times. This chain joins TRBV7-9 and TRBJ2-1; TRBD2 matches 8 bases. Germline V gene data show CDR1 as SEHNR and CDR2 as FQNEAQ (reference sequence). V trimming: 6 bases; J trimming: 8 bases; junction bases outside the gene matches: 6. The CDR3 length is 13 residues. The CDR3 nucleotides are TGTGCCAGCAGGGGTAGCGGGAAGGATGAGCAGTTCTTC. Translating it yields CASRGSGKDEQFF.

The V and J genes are TRBV5-1 and TRBJ2-3; D might be TRBD2 (6 bases). V was trimmed by 0 bases and J by 3 bases, leaving 8 bases between them. This CDR3 has 14 amino acids. Germline assignment: CDR1 SGHRS and CDR2 YFSETQ. The CDR3, as DNA: TGCGCCAGCAGCTTGGTGGACTATACAGATACGCAGTATTTT. Translating gives CASSLVDYTDTQYF. The full variable domain, its missing parts supplied by reference TRBV5-1 and TRBJ2-3, is KAGVTQTPRYLIKTRGQQVTLSCSPISGHRSVSWYQQTPGQGLQFLFEYFSETQRNKGNFPGRFSGRQFSNSRSEMNVSTLELGDSALYLCASSLVDYTDTQYFGPGTRLTVL.

Regarding this clonotype: At one boundary the junction diverges from the germline segment, which might be a read error. The chain is built from TRBV5-5 and TRBJ2-1; 8 bases match TRBD2. There are 13 residues in the CDR3. Germline V gene sequence: CDR1 SGHKS, CDR2 YYEKEE (reference sequence). The CDR3 DNA is TGCACCTCGGGGCGGGGGGTTTACAATGAGCAGTTCTTC. This gives the protein CTSGRGVYNEQFF.

The sample holds many counts of this clonotype. The chain combines TRBV12-3 or TRBV12-4 with TRBJ1-2; no clear D gene. The CDR3 runs 13 residues. Deletions cut 6 bases from V and 0 bases from J, with 8 bases between. CDR3 in amino acids: CASRPGSNYGYTF. For the CDR3, the DNA is TGTGCCAGCAGACCGGGATCTAACTATGGCTACACCTTC.

CDR3 sequence reads: CASSPRRSNEKLFF. As DNA, the CDR3 is TGTGCCAGCAGCCCCAGGAGGAGTAATGAAAAACTGTTTTTT. The rearrangement links TRBV11-2 to TRBJ1-4; D is unresolved. This CDR3 is built from 14 residues. V was shortened by 5 bases and J by 4 bases, with 11 bases between the two germline ends. Germline V CDR1 and CDR2: SGHAT, FQNNGV.

The rearrangement uses TRBV25-1 and TRBJ2-7, with 7 bases fitting TRBD1. The CDR3 covers 16 residues. V was clipped by 3 bases and J by 2 bases; unmatched bases: 10. Germline V gene lookup returns CDR1 MGHDK and CDR2 SYGVNS. The CDR3 DNA follows: TGTGCCAGCAGTGACCCATCTGGGGACAGAACCTACGAGCAGTACTTC. Translating it yields CASSDPSGDRTYEQYF.

In its sample, this clonotype was seen a few times. The chain is built from TRBV6-2 or TRBV6-3 and TRBJ2-7; D is undetermined. The V end lost 0 bases, the J end lost 2 bases, and 11 bases lay between the germline ends. The CDR3 extends over 15 amino acids. Germline-derived CDR1 and CDR2 are MNHEY and SVGEGT. CDR3 DNA sequence: TGTGCCAGCAGTTACTCGACCGGTAACCCCTACGAGCAGTACTTC. This encodes CASSYSTGNPYEQYF.

This clonotype was seen only a few times. The chain recombines TRBV7-8 with TRBJ2-1; TRBD2 matches at 11 bases. Trimming took 0 bases from V and 7 from J; bases not matched to a gene: 5. Germline CDR1 SGHVS, CDR2 FQNEAQ. The CDR3 runs 16 residues. The DNA of the CDR3 is TGTGCCAGCAGCTTAGCTAGCGGGGGGGCCGTTAATGAGCAGTTCTTC. Translation gives CASSLASGGAVNEQFF.

This clonotype was observed a handful of times. This chain links TRBV12-3 or TRBV12-4 with TRBJ2-3; 8 nucleotides agree with TRBD1. This CDR3 is built from 14 residues. V shed 6 bases, J shed 4 bases, and the junction held 6 bases outside the gene matches. The CDR3 DNA reads as TGTGCCAGCAGCGGACAGGGACCCCCAGATACGCAGTATTTT. Protein sequence: CASSGQGPPDTQYF.

The rearrangement uses TRBV20-1 and TRBJ1-1; D call uncertain. The CDR3 is 12 residues long. Trimming took off 6 bases at V and 1 base at J, with 9 bases between the two ends. Germline V gene data show CDR1 as DFQATT and CDR2 as SNEGSKA (reference sequence). In DNA form, the CDR3 reads TGCAGTGCCTACGGCCCGAACACTGAAGCTTTCTTT. Translating gives CSAYGPNTEAFF.

In this sample, this clonotype turned up a few times. This chain links TRBV7-9 with TRBJ1-1; 12 bases are shared with TRBD1. The V and J ends lost 7 bases and 1 base, in that order; junction bases with no gene match: 7. The V gene's germline CDR1 is SEHNR and CDR2 FQNEAQ (reference sequence). This CDR3 is built from 16 residues. CDR3: CASTPGQGAGNTEAFF. The CDR3 region has the DNA TGTGCCAGCACCCCGGGACAGGGGGCAGGGAACACTGAAGCTTTCTTT.

This clonotype has more than one count but fewer than ten. The V and J genes are TRBV11-2 and TRBJ2-1; weak D call: TRBD1 (7 bases). Trimming cost V 6 bases and J 3 bases, with 15 bases left between them. This CDR3 comprises 15 residues. The V gene's germline CDR1 is SGHAT and CDR2 FQNNGV. CDR3 in DNA: TGTGCCAGCAGGACTGTCCAGGGGGGCTACAATGAGCAGTTCTTC. This translates into CASRTVQGGYNEQFF.

This clonotype was counted between two and nine times. The chain couples TRBV24-1 to TRBJ2-1; 9 bases fit TRBD2. V was clipped by 6 bases and J by 8 bases; unmatched bases: 10. CDR1 and CDR2 from the germline V gene are KGHDR and SFDVKD. This CDR3 spans 15 amino acids. This CDR3 reads CATSPWGGGDHEQFF. For the CDR3, the DNA is TGTGCCACCAGTCCATGGGGCGGGGGGGACCATGAGCAGTTCTTC.

This clonotype was detected ten times or more. The chain uses TRBV7-2 and TRBJ2-3; 7 bases match TRBD1. Trimming removed 2 bases from V and 4 bases from J; junction bases left unmatched: 3. The CDR3 loop spans 14 amino acids. The germline V gene has CDR1 SGHTA and CDR2 FQGNSA. This CDR3 reads CASSLRGHPDTQYF. The CDR3 DNA sequence: TGTGCCAGCAGCTTAAGGGGGCACCCAGATACGCAGTATTTT.